The 5 T cell receptor beta chains listed next were all sequenced from one sample in a study of T-cell reconstitution after alpha-beta-depleted transplantation in children. Preparation of the TCRbeta library was carried out with unique molecular identifiers. TCRdb reprocessed the PCR reads with MiXCR, giving one entry per CDR3 protein. The sample includes roughly 500,000 distinct CDR3 sequences, approximately 20% seen only once; the top ten take around 3.3%. The sequencing used PBMCs from the stem cell graft donor, collected from the stem cell graft. The receptors were sampled from a human donor who donated a stem cell graft to a child with acute lymphoblastic leukemia.

The V call is TRBV11-2, the J call TRBJ1-1; no clear D gene. This CDR3 is 13 amino acids long. Germline V lookup: CDR1 SGHAT, CDR2 FQNNGV. Trimming removed 3 bases at V and 8 bases at J, with 13 bases between. DNA of the CDR3: TGTGCCAGCAGCTTTTATTATGCGGGAGAAGCTTTCTTT. This gives the protein CASSFYYAGEAFF. Filled out from reference TRBV11-2 and TRBJ1-1, the complete variable domain reads EAGVAQSPRYKIIEKRQSVAFWCNPISGHATLYWYQQILGQGPKLLIQFQNNGVVDDSQLPKDRFSAERLKGVDSTLKIQPAKLEDSAVYLCASSFYYAGEAFFGQGTRLTVV.

This clonotype was observed at least ten times. This chain joins TRBV5-1 and TRBJ2-7; D perhaps matches TRBD1 (5 bases). The CDR3 loop spans 14 amino acids. Germline CDR1 SGHRS, CDR2 YFSETQ. V lost 4 bases, J lost 2 bases, and 13 bases lay in between. The CDR3 nucleotides are TGCGCCAGCAGCCTCCAAGGACAAACCTACGAGCAGTACTTC. Its protein product is CASSLQGQTYEQYF.

This clonotype appeared once. This chain uses TRBV27 with TRBJ2-7, with D perhaps given as TRBD1 or TRBD2 (7 bases each). Per germline, CDR1 MNHEY and CDR2 SMNVEV (reference sequence). The V end lost 11 bases, the J end lost 3 bases, and 17 bases lay between the germline ends. The CDR3 is 13 amino acids. In nucleotides, the CDR3 is TGTGCCTCAGGGGGGGTAGCGCACTACGAGCAGTACTTC. As protein: CASGGVAHYEQYF.

This clonotype showed up just a few times. This chain connects TRBV5-1 to TRBJ1-4; no reliable D call. The germline V gene encodes CDR1 SGHRS and CDR2 YFSETQ. V gave up 1 base and J gave up 0 bases, with 7 bases separating them. The CDR3 length is 15 residues. CDR3 protein: CASSLHPTTNEKLFF. The CDR3 DNA reads TGCGCCAGCAGCTTGCACCCTACAACTAATGAAAAACTGTTTTTT.

This clonotype was detected only a few times. The rearrangement joins TRBV4-2 to TRBJ1-1; D not resolved. CDR1 LGHNA and CDR2 YNFKEQ come from the germline V gene. There are 13 residues in the CDR3. The V end lost 0 bases, the J end lost 7 bases, and 9 bases lay between the germline ends. In DNA, the CDR3 is TGTGCCAGCAGCCAAGATGAAGCGTTTGAAGCTTTCTTT. Its protein product is CASSQDEAFEAFF.